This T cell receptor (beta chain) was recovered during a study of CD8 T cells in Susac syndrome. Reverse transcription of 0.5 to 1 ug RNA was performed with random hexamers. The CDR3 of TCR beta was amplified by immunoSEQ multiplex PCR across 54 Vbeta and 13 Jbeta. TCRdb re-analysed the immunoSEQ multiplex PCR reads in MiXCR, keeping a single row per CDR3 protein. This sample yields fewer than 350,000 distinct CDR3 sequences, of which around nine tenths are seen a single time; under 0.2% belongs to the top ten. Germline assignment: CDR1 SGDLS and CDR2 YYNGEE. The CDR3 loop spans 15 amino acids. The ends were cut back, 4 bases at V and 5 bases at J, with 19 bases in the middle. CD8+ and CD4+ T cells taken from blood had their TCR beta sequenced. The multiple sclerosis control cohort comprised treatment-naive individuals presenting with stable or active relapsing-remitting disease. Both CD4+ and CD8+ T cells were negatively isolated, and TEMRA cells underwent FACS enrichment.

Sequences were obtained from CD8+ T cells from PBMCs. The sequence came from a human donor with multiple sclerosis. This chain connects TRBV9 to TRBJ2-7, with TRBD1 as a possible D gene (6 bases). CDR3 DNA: TGTGCCAGCAGCCGGGGAGCCCAGGGGATCGACGAGCAGTACTTC. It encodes CASSRGAQGIDEQYF.